The 28 T cell receptor beta chains presented below share a single source sample, sequenced in a study of cytotoxic CD8 clonotypes in ibrutinib-treated CLL. Profiled with immunoSEQ multiplex PCR; TCRdb holds only in-frame clones, not every one. The sample lists about 270,000 clones, approximately 79% occurring once. This specimen was PBMCs, taken at disease progression, from a patient treated with ibrutinib. Every receptor here comes from a human donor with chronic lymphocytic leukemia.

The chain couples TRBV9 to TRBJ1-1; possible D gene TRBD1, 6 bases. The CDR3 loop spans 13 amino acids. V was shortened by 0 bases and J by 10 bases, with 13 bases between the two germline ends. Looked up from germline, CDR1 is SGDLS and CDR2 is YYNGEE. The CDR3: CASSVGMGAGAFF. In nucleotides, the CDR3 is TGTGCCAGCAGCGTAGGGATGGGGGCAGGAGCTTTCTTT.

J is TRBJ1-5 and V is TRBV7-9; D is uncertain. The V end lost 3 bases, the J end lost 1 base, and 1 base lay between the germline ends. Germline assignment: CDR1 SEHNR and CDR2 FQNEAQ (reference sequence). The CDR3 loop spans 12 amino acids. CDR3 sequence: CASSFSNQPQHF. CDR3 nucleotide sequence: TGTGCCAGCAGCTTCAGCAATCAGCCCCAGCATTTT.

The chain carries TRBV10-3 and TRBJ2-1; D possibly corresponds to TRBD2 (5 bases). The CDR3 has 16 amino acids. Trimming removed 3 bases from V and 6 bases from J, with 18 bases in between. Germline V gene sequence: CDR1 ENHRY, CDR2 SYGVKD. The CDR3 spells CAISDPLFGGLNEQFF. CDR3 nucleotides: TGTGCCATCAGTGACCCCCTTTTCGGAGGTCTCAATGAGCAGTTCTTC.

The chain has TRBV11-2 and TRBJ2-1; D is perhaps TRBD2 (6 bases). V dropped 0 bases and J dropped 9 bases, with 12 bases sitting between them. This CDR3 has 14 residues. Germline assignment: CDR1 SGHAT and CDR2 FQNNGV. CDR3 DNA sequence: TGTGCCAGCAGCTTAGATCCCGGGACTTCTGAGCAGTTCTTC. Translated: CASSLDPGTSEQFF.

The CDR3 DNA sequence: TGTGCCAGCAGCGTAGAGAGGGCGACAGATACGCAGTATTTT. Its translation is CASSVERATDTQYF. This sequence joins TRBV9 and TRBJ2-3; possible D gene TRBD2, 5 bases. Between the trimmed V and J ends, which lost 0 bases and 3 bases, there was a span of 8 bases. The length of the CDR3 is 14 residues. Germline loops: CDR1 SGDLS, CDR2 YYNGEE.

The chain couples TRBV29-1 to TRBJ1-4; D uncertain. CDR3 length: 12 residues. With 0 bases removed from V and 10 bases from J, the gap between germline ends came to 9 bases. Germline V gene sequence: CDR1 SQVTM, CDR2 ANQGSEA. CDR3 nucleotides: TGCAGCGTTGAAGATCGGGGAGGAAAACTGTTTTTT. Its translation: CSVEDRGGKLFF.

V is TRBV5-1 and J is TRBJ2-2, with D perhaps matching TRBD1 or TRBD2 (5 bases each). Trimming pared 0 bases from V and 4 bases from J, leaving 13 bases between. The germline V gene has CDR1 SGHRS and CDR2 YFSETQ. The CDR3 is made up of 16 amino acids. As DNA, the CDR3 is TGCGCCAGCAGCTTGGCCAGGGCGGCGGGCACCGGGGAGCTGTTTTTT. Translated, it gives CASSLARAAGTGELFF.

The J gene is TRBJ2-1, the V gene TRBV7-3, with 8 bases lining up with TRBD2. V lost 5 bases, J lost 9 bases, and 3 bases stayed unmatched. Germline CDR1 reads SGHTA; CDR2 reads FQGTGA. The CDR3 sequence is 12 residues long. The CDR3 DNA reads as TGTGCCAGCAGCGCGGGACTAGGTGAGCAGTTCTTC. It encodes CASSAGLGEQFF.

The chain joins TRBV2 to TRBJ2-1; D is possibly TRBD1 (5 bases). CDR1 is SNHLY, CDR2 FYNNEI, per germline. V was clipped by 10 bases and J by 2 bases, with 18 bases between them. The CDR3 consists of 15 residues. The CDR3 coding sequence is TGTGCCAACACGGCGACAGCGTCTCCCTACAATGAGCAGTTCTTC. This sequence encodes CANTATASPYNEQFF.

The chain couples TRBV6-4 to TRBJ2-7, with 9 bases aligning to TRBD1. The CDR3 contains 11 residues. Germline loops: CDR1 MRHNA, CDR2 SNTAGT. Trimming took 8 bases from V and 6 from J; bases not matched to a gene: 2. The chain's CDR3 is CASRDRVEQYF. The CDR3, as DNA: TGTGCCAGCCGGGACAGGGTCGAGCAGTACTTC.

The CDR3 loop reads CASKGQGPDTSYNEQFF. The CDR3 DNA reads TGTGCCAGCAAAGGACAGGGCCCAGATACCTCCTACAATGAGCAGTTCTTC. V and J are TRBV13 and TRBJ2-1; 8 bases line up with TRBD1. Trimming removed 7 bases from V and 0 bases from J; junction bases left unmatched: 11. The CDR3 totals 17 residues. Germline loops: CDR1 PRHDT, CDR2 FYEKMQ (reference sequence).

The gene calls are TRBV23-1 and TRBJ1-1; D call uncertain. TRBV23-1 is classed as an ORF, of uncertain function. The germline V and J ends were trimmed by 0 bases and 5 bases, with 13 bases remaining between them. The CDR3 is 15 amino acids. CDR3 region: CASSQSSRGWTEAFF. The CDR3 coding sequence is TGCGCCAGCAGTCAATCGAGTCGGGGATGGACTGAAGCTTTCTTT.

This chain uses TRBV18 with TRBJ1-1; 9 bases map to TRBD1. V trimming: 3 bases; J trimming: 5 bases; junction bases outside the gene matches: 10. This CDR3 comprises 16 residues. The germline gives CDR1 KGHSH, CDR2 LQKENI. The CDR3: CASSPVTGTGMTEAFF. The CDR3 nucleotides are TGTGCCAGCTCACCCGTTACAGGGACAGGGATGACTGAAGCTTTCTTT.

The chain has TRBV7-3 and TRBJ2-3, with a weak D call TRBD2 (6 bases). There are 14 residues in the CDR3. V shed 2 bases and J shed 4 bases, with 10 bases lying between them. From germline, CDR1 is SGHTA and CDR2 FQGTGA. In DNA, the CDR3 is TGTGCCAGCAGCTTAGGCTCGGGGGCAGATACGCAGTATTTT. Translated, it gives CASSLGSGADTQYF.

The chain joins TRBV6-5 to TRBJ1-5, with 7 bases fitting TRBD1. Germline CDR1 reads MNHEY; CDR2 reads SVGAGI. The CDR3 has 15 amino acids. With V trimmed by 6 bases and J by 0 bases, 5 bases remained unmatched. The CDR3 region has the DNA TGTGCCAGCAGCAAGGGACAGACTAGCAATCAGCCCCAGCATTTT. Residues: CASSKGQTSNQPQHF.

The chain has TRBV9 and TRBJ2-1, with D perhaps assigned TRBD1 or TRBD2 (7 bases each). There are 13 residues in the CDR3. Trimming pared 4 bases from V and 7 bases from J, leaving 12 bases between. CDR1 and CDR2 (germline): SGDLS, YYNGEE. CDR3 amino acids: CASSQGGTNEQFF. The CDR3 DNA reads TGTGCCAGCAGCCAGGGGGGGACAAATGAGCAGTTCTTC.

The chain couples TRBV5-1 to TRBJ2-5; D gene unclear. The CDR3 length is 16 residues. Trimming took off 1 base at V and 2 bases at J, with 15 bases between the two ends. Germline V gene sequence: CDR1 SGHRS, CDR2 YFSETQ. The CDR3 DNA is TGCGCCAGCAGCTTGTGGTTAGATACCGGACAAGAGACCCAGTACTTC. Translation gives CASSLWLDTGQETQYF.

V and J are TRBV5-6 and TRBJ2-7; D gene unclear. The V and J ends lost 1 base and 3 bases respectively, with 8 bases between them. Germline CDR1 reads SGHDT; CDR2 reads YYEEEE. This CDR3 spans 13 amino acids. CDR3 protein: CASSLRFGYEQYF. Written as DNA, the CDR3 is TGTGCCAGCAGCTTGAGATTCGGCTACGAGCAGTACTTC.

The gene calls are TRBV11-2 and TRBJ2-5, with 12 nucleotides matching TRBD2. Unmatched junction bases numbered 8, after V lost 6 bases and J lost 3 bases. The CDR3 runs 16 residues. The V gene's germline CDR1 is SGHAT and CDR2 FQNNGV. Here the CDR3 reads CASRDLLAGGKETQYF. The CDR3 DNA reads TGTGCCAGCAGAGACCTACTAGCGGGAGGCAAAGAGACCCAGTACTTC.

This chain uses TRBV6-1 with TRBJ2-1; TRBD2 matches 7 bases. Germline assignment: CDR1 MNHNS and CDR2 SASEGT. V gave up 4 bases and J gave up 0 bases; unmatched junction bases: 3. This CDR3 has 15 residues. CDR3 in DNA: TGTGCCAGCAGTGCGACGGGGGGCTCCTACAATGAGCAGTTCTTC. Protein product: CASSATGGSYNEQFF.

The J gene is TRBJ1-2, the V gene TRBV29-1; D may be TRBD1 (6 bases). Germline V gives CDR1 SQVTM, CDR2 ANQGSEA. V lost 2 bases to trimming and J lost 7 bases, with 11 bases between them. The CDR3 totals 12 residues. For the CDR3, the DNA is TGCAGCGTTGAAAAGGGAGGGGGTGGCTACACCTTC. Amino acid sequence: CSVEKGGGGYTF.

The sample holds one count of this clone. V gene TRBV29-1 combines with J gene TRBJ2-5; no definite D call. Germline CDR1 and CDR2: SQVTM and ANQGSEA. V was pared by 6 bases and J by 2 bases, with 4 bases between. This CDR3 has 10 residues. The CDR3 region is CSVRQETQYF. CDR3 nucleotides: TGCAGCGTCAGACAAGAGACCCAGTACTTC.

V is TRBV5-1 and J is TRBJ2-7; D remains ambiguous. V was trimmed by 0 bases and J by 11 bases, leaving 9 bases between them. In germline, CDR1 is SGHRS, CDR2 YFSETQ. CDR3 length equals 11 residues. The DNA for the CDR3 is TGCGCCAGCAGCTTGGGGGGTGAGGAGTACTTC. It yields the protein CASSLGGEEYF.

This sequence joins TRBV9 and TRBJ1-2; 8 bases map to TRBD1. Germline CDR1 and CDR2: SGDLS and YYNGEE. The CDR3 covers 15 residues. Unmatched junction bases numbered 12, after V lost 3 bases and J lost 8 bases. This CDR3 is CASSAGGRALFGYTF. The CDR3, as DNA: TGTGCCAGCAGCGCAGGGGGCAGGGCGCTCTTCGGCTACACCTTC.

The chain uses TRBV18 and TRBJ2-2, with D hard to call. V gave up 6 bases and J gave up 4 bases, with 6 bases separating them. The CDR3 spans 12 residues. Germline CDR1 reads KGHSH; CDR2 reads LQKENI. CDR3 amino acids: CASSRLTGELFF. DNA for the CDR3: TGTGCCAGCTCGCGTCTCACCGGGGAGCTGTTTTTT.

The chain joins TRBV6-1 to TRBJ2-7, with D possibly TRBD1 on 5 matching bases. Germline CDR1 reads MNHNS; CDR2 reads SASEGT. Trimming took 4 bases from V and 1 from J, leaving 14 bases between them. The CDR3 loop spans 15 amino acids. In DNA, the CDR3 is TGTGCCAGCAGTGCCCTGACAGTAGCATCCTACGAGCAGTACTTC. This encodes CASSALTVASYEQYF.

This clone was observed once. V usage is TRBV15 and J usage is TRBJ2-7; TRBD1 agrees at 8 bases. With V trimmed by 5 bases and J by 5 bases, 2 bases remained unmatched. The CDR3 totals 12 residues. CDR1 and CDR2 (germline): LNHNV, YYDKDF (reference sequence). The CDR3 protein is CATSGQGHEQYF. CDR3 nucleotides: TGTGCCACCAGCGGACAGGGCCACGAGCAGTACTTC.

The sample holds a few counts of this clone. At one end the junction does not follow the germline gene, possibly because of a read error. The chain uses TRBV7-9 and TRBJ2-3; D gene unclear. Germline CDR1 and CDR2: SEHNR and FQNEAQ (reference sequence). CDR3 size: 13 residues. CDR3 sequence: CASSPGRTDTQYF. Written as DNA, the CDR3 is TGTGCCAGCAGCCCCGGCCGCACGGATACGCAGTATTTT.